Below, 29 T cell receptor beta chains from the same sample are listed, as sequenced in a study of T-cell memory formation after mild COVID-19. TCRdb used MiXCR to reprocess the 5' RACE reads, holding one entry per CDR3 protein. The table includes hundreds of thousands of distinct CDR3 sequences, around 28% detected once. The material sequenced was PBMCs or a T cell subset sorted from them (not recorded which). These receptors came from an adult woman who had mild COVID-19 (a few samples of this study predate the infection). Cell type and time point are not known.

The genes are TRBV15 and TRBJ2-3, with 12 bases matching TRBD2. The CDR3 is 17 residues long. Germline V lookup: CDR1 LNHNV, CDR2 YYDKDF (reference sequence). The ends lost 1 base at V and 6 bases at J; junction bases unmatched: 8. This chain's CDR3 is CATSRAGVLAGGDTQYF. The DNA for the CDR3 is TGTGCCACCAGCAGAGCCGGCGTCCTAGCGGGGGGGGATACGCAGTATTTT. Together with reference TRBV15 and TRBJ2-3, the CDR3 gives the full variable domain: DAMVIQNPRYQVTQFGKPVTLSCSQTLNHNVMYWYQQKSSQAPKLLFHYYDKDFNNEADTPDNFQSRRPNTSFCFLDIRSPGLGDTAMYLCATSRAGVLAGGDTQYFGPGTRLTVL.

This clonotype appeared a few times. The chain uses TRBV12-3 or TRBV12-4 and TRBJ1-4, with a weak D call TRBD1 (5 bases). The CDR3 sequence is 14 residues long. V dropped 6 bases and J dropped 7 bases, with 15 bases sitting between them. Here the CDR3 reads CASRAAGRGEKLFF. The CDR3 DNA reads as TGTGCCAGCAGGGCGGCGGGGCGGGGTGAAAAACTGTTTTTT.

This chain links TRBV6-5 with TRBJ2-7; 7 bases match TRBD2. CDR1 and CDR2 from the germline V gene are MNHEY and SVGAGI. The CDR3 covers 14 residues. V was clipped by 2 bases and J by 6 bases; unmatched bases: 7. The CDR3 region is CASSYGIGEGEQYF. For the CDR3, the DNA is TGTGCCAGCAGTTACGGGATTGGGGAGGGCGAGCAGTACTTC.

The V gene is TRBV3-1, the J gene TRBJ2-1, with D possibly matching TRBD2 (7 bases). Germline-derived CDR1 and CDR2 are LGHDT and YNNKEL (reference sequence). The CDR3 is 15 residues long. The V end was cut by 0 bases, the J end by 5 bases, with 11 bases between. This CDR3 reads CASSQDPGGHNEQFF. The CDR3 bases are TGTGCCAGCAGCCAAGATCCGGGGGGCCACAATGAGCAGTTCTTC.

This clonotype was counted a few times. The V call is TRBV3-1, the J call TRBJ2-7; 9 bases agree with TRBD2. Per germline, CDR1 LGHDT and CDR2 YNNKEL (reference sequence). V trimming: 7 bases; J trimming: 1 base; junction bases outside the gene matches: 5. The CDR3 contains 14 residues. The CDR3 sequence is CASNPAGGSYEQYF. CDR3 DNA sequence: TGTGCCAGCAATCCAGCGGGGGGTTCCTACGAGCAGTACTTC.

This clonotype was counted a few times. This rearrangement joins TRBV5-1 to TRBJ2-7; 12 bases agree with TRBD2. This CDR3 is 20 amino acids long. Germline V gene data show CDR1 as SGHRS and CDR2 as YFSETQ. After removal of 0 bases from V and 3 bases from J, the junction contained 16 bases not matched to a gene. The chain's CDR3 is CASSLAPTSGRGGRGYEQYF. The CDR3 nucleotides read TGCGCCAGCAGCTTGGCCCCGACTAGCGGGAGAGGGGGAAGAGGCTACGAGCAGTACTTC.

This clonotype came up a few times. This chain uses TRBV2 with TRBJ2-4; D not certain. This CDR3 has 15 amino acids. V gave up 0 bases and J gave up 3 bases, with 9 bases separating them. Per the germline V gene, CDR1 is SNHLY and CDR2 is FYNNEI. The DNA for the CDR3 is TGTGCCAGCAGTGAAGCGGGCAGTTACAAAAACATTCAGTACTTC. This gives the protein CASSEAGSYKNIQYF. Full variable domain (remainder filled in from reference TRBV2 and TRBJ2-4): EPEVTQTPSHQVTQMGQEVILRCVPISNHLYFYWYRQILGQKVEFLVSFYNNEISEKSEIFDDQFSVERPDGSNFTLKIRSTKLEDSAMYFCASSEAGSYKNIQYFGAGTRLSVL.

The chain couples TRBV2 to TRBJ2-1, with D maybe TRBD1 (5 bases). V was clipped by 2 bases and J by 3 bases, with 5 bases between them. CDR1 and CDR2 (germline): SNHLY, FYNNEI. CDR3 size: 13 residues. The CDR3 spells CASSETGYNEQFF. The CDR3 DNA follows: TGTGCCAGCAGTGAAACAGGCTACAATGAGCAGTTCTTC.

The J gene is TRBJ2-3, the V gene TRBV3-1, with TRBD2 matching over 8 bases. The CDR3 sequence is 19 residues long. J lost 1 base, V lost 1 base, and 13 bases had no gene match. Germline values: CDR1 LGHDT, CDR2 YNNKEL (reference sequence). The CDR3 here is CASSQGVAPTSGGTDTQYF. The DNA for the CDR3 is TGTGCCAGCAGCCAAGGCGTTGCCCCTACTAGCGGTGGCACAGATACGCAGTATTTT.

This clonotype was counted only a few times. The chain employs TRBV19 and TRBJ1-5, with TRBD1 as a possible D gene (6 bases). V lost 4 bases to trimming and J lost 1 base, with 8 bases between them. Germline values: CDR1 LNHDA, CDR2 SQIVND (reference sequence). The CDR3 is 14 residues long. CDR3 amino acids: CASSNRDSNQPQHF. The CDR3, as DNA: TGTGCCAGTAGTAACAGGGACAGCAATCAGCCCCAGCATTTT.

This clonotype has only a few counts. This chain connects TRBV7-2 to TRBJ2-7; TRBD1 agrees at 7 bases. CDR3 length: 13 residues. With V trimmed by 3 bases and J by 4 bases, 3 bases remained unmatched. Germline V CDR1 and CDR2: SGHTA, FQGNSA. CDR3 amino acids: CASSFTGEYEQYF. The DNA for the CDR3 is TGTGCCAGCAGCTTTACAGGGGAATACGAGCAGTACTTC.

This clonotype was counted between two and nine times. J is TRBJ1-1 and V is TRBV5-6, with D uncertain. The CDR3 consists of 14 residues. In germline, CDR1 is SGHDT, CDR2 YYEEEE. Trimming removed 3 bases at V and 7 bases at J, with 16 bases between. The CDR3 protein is CASSSITGSVEAFF. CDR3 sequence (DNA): TGTGCCAGCAGCTCGATCACGGGCTCCGTTGAAGCTTTCTTT.

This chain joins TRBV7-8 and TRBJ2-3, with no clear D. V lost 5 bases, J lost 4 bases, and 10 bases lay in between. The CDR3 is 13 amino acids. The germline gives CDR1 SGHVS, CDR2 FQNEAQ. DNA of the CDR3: TGTGCCAGCAGCCCGATACCGTCAGATACGCAGTATTTT. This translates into CASSPIPSDTQYF. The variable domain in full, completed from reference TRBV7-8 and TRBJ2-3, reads GAGVSQSPRYKVAKRGQDVALRCDPISGHVSLFWYQQALGQGPEFLTYFQNEAQLDKSGLPSDRFFAERPEGSVSTLKIQRTQQEDSAVYLCASSPIPSDTQYFGPGTRLTVL.

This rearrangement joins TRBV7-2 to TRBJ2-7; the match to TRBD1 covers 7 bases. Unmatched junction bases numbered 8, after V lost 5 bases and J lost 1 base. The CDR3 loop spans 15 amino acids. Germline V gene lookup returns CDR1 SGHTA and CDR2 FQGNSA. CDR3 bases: TGTGCCAGCAGCCTTAATATGGGACAGTCCTACGAGCAGTACTTC. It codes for CASSLNMGQSYEQYF.

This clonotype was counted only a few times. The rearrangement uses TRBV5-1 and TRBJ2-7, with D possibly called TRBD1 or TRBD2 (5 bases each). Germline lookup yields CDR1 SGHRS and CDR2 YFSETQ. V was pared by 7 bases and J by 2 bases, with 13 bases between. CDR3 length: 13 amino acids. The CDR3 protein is CASRGDYPYEQYF. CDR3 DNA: TGCGCCAGCCGAGGGGATTACCCCTACGAGCAGTACTTC. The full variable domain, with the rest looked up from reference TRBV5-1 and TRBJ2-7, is KAGVTQTPRYLIKTRGQQVTLSCSPISGHRSVSWYQQTPGQGLQFLFEYFSETQRNKGNFPGRFSGRQFSNSRSEMNVSTLELGDSALYLCASRGDYPYEQYFGPGTRLTVT.

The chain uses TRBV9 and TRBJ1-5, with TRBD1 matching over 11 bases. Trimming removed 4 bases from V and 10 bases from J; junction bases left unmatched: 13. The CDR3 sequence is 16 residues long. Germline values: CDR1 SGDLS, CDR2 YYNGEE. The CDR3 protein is CASSHGGGTGGDPQHF. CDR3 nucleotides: TGTGCCAGCAGCCATGGGGGAGGGACAGGGGGAGATCCCCAGCATTTT. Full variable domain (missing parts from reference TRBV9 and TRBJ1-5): DSGVTQTPKHLITATGQRVTLRCSPRSGDLSVYWYQQSLDQGLQFLIQYYNGEERAKGNILERFSAQQFPDLHSELNLSSLELGDSALYFCASSHGGGTGGDPQHFGDGTRLSIL.

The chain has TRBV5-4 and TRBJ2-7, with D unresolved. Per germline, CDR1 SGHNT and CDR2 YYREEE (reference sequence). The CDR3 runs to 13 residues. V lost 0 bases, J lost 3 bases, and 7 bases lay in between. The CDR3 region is CASSLEAHYEQYF. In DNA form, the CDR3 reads TGTGCCAGCAGCTTGGAGGCCCACTACGAGCAGTACTTC.

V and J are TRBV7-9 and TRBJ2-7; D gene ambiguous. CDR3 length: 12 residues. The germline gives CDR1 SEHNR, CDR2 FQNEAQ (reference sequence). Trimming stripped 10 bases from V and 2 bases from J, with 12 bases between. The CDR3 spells CATSLSPYEQYF. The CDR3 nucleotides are TGTGCCACATCGTTGTCCCCCTACGAGCAGTACTTC.

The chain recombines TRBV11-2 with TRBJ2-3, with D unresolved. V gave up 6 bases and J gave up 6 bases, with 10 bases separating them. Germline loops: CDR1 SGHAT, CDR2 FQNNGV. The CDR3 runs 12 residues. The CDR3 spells CASSPAPDTQYF. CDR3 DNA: TGTGCCAGCAGTCCCGCCCCTGATACGCAGTATTTT.

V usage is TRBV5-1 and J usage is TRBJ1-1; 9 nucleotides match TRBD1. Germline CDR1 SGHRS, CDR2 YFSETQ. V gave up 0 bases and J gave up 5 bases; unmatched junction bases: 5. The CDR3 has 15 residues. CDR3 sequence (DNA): TGCGCCAGCAGCTTGGCAGGGACAGGGAGGACTGAAGCTTTCTTT. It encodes CASSLAGTGRTEAFF.

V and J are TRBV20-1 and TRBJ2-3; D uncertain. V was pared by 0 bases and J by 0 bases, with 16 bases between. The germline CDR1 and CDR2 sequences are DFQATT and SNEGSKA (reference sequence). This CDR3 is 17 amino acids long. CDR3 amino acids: CSARDLSQEPSTDTQYF. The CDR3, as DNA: TGCAGTGCTAGAGATTTATCACAAGAACCTAGCACAGATACGCAGTATTTT.

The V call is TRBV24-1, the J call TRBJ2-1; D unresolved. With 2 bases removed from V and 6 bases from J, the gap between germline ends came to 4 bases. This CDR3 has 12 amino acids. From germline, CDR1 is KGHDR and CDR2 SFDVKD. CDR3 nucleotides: TGTGCCACCAGTGATTACACCAATGAGCAGTTCTTC. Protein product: CATSDYTNEQFF.

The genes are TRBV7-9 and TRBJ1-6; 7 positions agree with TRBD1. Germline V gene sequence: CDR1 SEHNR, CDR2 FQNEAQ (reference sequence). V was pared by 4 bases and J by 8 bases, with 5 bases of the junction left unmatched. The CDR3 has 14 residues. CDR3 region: CASSSDRVHSPLHF. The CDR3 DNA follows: TGTGCCAGCAGCTCTGACAGGGTCCATTCACCCCTCCACTTT.

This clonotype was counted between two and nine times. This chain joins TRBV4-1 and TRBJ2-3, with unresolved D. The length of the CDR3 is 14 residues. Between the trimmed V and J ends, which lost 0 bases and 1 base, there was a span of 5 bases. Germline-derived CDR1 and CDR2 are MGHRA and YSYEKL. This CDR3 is CASSQDDRTDTQYF. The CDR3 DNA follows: TGCGCCAGCAGCCAAGATGACCGCACAGATACGCAGTATTTT.

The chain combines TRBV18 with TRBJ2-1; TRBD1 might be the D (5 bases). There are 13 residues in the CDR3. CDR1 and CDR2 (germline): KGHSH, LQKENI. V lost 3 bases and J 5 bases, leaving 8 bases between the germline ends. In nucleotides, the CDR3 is TGTGCCAGCTCACCCGACAGAAACAATGAGCAGTTCTTC. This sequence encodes CASSPDRNNEQFF.

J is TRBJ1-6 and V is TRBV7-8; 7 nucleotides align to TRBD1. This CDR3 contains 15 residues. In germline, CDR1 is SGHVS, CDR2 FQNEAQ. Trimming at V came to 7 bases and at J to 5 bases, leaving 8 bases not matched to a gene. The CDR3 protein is CASKQRDSNNSPLHF. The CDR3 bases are TGTGCCAGCAAGCAACGGGACAGTAATAATTCACCCCTCCACTTT.

The CDR3 spells CASSDRGRTDTQYF. In DNA, the CDR3 is TGTGCCAGCAGCGACAGGGGACGCACAGATACGCAGTATTTT. This chain connects TRBV12-3 or TRBV12-4 to TRBJ2-3, with 8 bases that match TRBD1. The CDR3 is 14 amino acids. Germline trimming cut 6 bases from V and 1 base from J; bases unmatched to any gene: 3.

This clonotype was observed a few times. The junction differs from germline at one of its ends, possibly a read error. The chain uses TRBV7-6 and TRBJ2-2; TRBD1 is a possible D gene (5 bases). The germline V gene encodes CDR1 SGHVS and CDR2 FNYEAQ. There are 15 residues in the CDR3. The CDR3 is CASTLGVINTGELFF. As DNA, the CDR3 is TGTGCCAGCACCTTAGGGGTCATTAACACCGGGGAGCTGTTTTTT.

Written as DNA, the CDR3 is TGTGCCAGCAGCCAATTCGGGGAGCTGTTTTTT. This translates into CASSQFGELFF. V is TRBV3-1 and J is TRBJ2-2; D call uncertain. CDR1 and CDR2 (germline): LGHDT, YNNKEL (reference sequence). This CDR3 spans 11 amino acids. V shed 2 bases and J shed 7 bases, with 2 bases lying between them. Drawing the rest from reference TRBV3-1 and TRBJ2-2, the complete variable domain is DTAVSQTPKYLVTQMGNDKSIKCEQNLGHDTMYWYKQDSKKFLKIMFSYNNKELIINETVPNRFSPKSPDKAHLNLHINSLELGDSAVYFCASSQFGELFFGEGSRLTVL.